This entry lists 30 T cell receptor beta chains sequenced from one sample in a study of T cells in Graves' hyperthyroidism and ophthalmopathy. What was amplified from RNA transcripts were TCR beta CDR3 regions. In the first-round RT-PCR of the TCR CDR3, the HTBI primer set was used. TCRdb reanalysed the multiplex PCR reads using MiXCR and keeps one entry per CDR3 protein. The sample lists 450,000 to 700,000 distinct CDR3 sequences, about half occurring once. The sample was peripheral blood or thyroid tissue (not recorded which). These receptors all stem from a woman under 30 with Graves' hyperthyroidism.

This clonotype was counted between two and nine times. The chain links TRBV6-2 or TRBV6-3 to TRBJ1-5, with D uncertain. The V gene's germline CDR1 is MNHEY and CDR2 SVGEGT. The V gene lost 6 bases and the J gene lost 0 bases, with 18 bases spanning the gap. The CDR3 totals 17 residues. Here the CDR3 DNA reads TGTGCCAGCAGGCCAGGAGTAATAGCCTATAGCAATCAGCCCCAGCATTTT. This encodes CASRPGVIAYSNQPQHF.

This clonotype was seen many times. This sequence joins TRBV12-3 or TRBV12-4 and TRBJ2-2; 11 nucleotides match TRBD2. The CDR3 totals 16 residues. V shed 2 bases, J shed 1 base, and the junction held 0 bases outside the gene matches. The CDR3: CASSLLAGGNTGELFF. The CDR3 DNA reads TGTGCCAGCAGTTTACTAGCGGGAGGGAACACCGGGGAGCTGTTTTTT.

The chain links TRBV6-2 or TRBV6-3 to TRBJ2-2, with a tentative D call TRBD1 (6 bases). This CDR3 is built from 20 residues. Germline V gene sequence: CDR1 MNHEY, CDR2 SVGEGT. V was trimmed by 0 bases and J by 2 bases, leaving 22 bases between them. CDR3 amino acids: CASSYSPKQGSGINTGELFF. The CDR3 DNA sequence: TGTGCCAGCAGTTACTCACCCAAACAGGGATCGGGGATAAACACCGGGGAGCTGTTTTTT.

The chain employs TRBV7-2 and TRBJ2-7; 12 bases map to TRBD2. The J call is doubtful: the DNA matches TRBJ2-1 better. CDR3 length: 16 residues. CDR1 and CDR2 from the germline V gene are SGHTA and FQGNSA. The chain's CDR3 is CASSQDLAGGGNEQFF. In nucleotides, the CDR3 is TGTGCCAGCAGCCAAGATCTAGCGGGAGGGGGAAATGAGCAGTTCTTC.

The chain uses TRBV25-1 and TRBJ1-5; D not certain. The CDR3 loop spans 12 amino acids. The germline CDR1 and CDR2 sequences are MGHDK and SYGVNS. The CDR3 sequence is CARWAGDQPQHF. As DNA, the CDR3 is TGTGCTAGGTGGGCAGGTGATCAGCCCCAGCATTTT.

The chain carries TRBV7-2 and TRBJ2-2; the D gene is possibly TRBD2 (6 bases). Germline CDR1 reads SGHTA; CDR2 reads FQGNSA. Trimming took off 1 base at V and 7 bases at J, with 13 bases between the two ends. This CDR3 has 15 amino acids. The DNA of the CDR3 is TGTGCCAGCAGCTTAGAACTAGCTGGGCTCGGGGAGCTGTTTTTT. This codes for CASSLELAGLGELFF.

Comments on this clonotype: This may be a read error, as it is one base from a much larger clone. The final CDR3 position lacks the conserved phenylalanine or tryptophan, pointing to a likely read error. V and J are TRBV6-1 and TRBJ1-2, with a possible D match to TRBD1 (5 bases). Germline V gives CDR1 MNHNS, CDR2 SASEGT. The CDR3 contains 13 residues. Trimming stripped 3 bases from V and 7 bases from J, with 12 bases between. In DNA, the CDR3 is TGTGCCAGCAGTGATAACAGGCCCCTTGGCTACACCCTC. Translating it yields CASSDNRPLGYTL.

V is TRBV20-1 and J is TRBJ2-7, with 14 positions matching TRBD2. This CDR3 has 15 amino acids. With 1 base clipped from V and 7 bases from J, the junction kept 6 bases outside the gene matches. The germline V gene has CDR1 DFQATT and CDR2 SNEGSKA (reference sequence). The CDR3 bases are TGCAGTGCTAGAGGGACTAGCGGGAGGTATTATGAGCAGTACTTC. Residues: CSARGTSGRYYEQYF.

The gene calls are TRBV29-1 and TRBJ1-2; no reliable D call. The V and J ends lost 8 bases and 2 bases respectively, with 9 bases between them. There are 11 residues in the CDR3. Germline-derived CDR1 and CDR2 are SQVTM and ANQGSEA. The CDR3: CSSSGNYGYTF. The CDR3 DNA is TGCAGCAGTTCCGGCAACTATGGCTACACCTTC.

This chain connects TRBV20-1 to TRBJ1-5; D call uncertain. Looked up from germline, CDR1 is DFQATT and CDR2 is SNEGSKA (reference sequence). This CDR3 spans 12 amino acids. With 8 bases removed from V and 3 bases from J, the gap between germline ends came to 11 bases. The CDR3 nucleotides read TGCAGTTTCGGGCAGGTCAATCAGCCCCAGCATTTT. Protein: CSFGQVNQPQHF.

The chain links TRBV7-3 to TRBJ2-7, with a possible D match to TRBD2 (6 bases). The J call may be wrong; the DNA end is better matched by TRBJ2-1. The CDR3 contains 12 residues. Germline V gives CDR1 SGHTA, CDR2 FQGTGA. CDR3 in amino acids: CASSISGNEQFF. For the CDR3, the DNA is TGTGCCAGCAGCATTAGCGGCAATGAGCAGTTCTTC.

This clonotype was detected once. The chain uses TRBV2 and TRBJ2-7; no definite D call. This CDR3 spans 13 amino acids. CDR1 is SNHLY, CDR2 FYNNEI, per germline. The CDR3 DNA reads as TGTGCTAGAATGCTGGAGAGCTCCTACGAGCAGTACTTC. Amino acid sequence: CARMLESSYEQYF.

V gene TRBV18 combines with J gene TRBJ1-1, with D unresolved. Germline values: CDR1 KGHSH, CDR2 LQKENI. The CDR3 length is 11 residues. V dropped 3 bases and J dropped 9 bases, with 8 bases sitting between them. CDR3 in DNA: TGTGCCAGCTCACCGGGTGAGCAAGCTTTCTTT. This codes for CASSPGEQAFF. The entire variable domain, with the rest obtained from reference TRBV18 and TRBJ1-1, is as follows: NAGVMQNPRHLVRRRGQEARLRCSPMKGHSHVYWYRQLPEEGLKFMVYLQKENIIDESGMPKERFSAEFPKEGPSILRIQQVVRGDSAAYFCASSPGEQAFFGQGTRLTVV.

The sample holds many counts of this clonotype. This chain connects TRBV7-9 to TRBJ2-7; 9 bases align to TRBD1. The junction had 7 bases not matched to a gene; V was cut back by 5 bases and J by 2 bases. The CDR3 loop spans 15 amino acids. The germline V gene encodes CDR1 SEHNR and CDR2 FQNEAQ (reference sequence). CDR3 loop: CASSPQGTGTYEQYF. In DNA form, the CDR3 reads TGTGCCAGCAGCCCCCAGGGGACAGGGACCTACGAGCAGTACTTC.

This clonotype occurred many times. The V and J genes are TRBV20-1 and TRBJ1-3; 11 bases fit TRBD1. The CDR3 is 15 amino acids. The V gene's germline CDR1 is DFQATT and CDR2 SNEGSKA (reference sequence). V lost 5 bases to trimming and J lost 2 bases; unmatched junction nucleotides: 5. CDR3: CSAGGQGAAGNTIYF. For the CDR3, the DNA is TGCAGTGCTGGTGGACAGGGGGCGGCTGGAAACACCATATATTTT.

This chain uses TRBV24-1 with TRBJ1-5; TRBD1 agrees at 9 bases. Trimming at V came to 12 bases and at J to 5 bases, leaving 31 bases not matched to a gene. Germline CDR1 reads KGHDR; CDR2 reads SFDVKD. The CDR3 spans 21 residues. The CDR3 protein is CAAAPGTGYYGGDGFDQPQHF. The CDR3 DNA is TGTGCCGCTGCCCCCGGGACAGGGTATTACGGCGGGGACGGATTCGATCAGCCCCAGCATTTT.

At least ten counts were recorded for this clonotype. In DNA, the CDR3 is TGTGCCAGCAGCCAAGGACAGGTGGGAGGCTACACCTTC. Amino acid sequence: CASSQGQVGGYTF. The chain is built from TRBV3-1 and TRBJ1-2; maybe TRBD1 (6 bases). The V gene's germline CDR1 is LGHDT and CDR2 YNNKEL (reference sequence). The V end lost 1 base, the J end lost 8 bases, and 11 bases lay between the germline ends. This CDR3 has 13 amino acids. The full variable domain, completed using reference TRBV3-1 and TRBJ1-2, is DTAVSQTPKYLVTQMGNDKSIKCEQNLGHDTMYWYKQDSKKFLKIMFSYNNKELIINETVPNRFSPKSPDKAHLNLHINSLELGDSAVYFCASSQGQVGGYTFGSGTRLTVV.

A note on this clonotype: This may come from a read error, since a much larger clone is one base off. The CDR3 spells CASSNTVKQYF. CDR3 nucleotides: TGTGCCAGCAGTAACACAGTTAAGCAGTACTTC. The chain uses TRBV6-2 or TRBV6-3 and TRBJ2-7; D not certain. The CDR3 totals 11 residues. Germline CDR1 and CDR2: MNHEY and SVGEGT. V lost 5 bases and J lost 8, with 10 bases in between.

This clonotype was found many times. The CDR3 coding sequence is TGCGCCAGCAGTGAGAGGGGGACTTCCCACTACGAGCAGTACTTC. Protein sequence: CASSERGTSHYEQYF. V gene TRBV10-2 combines with J gene TRBJ2-7, with D possibly called TRBD1 or TRBD2 (6 bases each). The ends were cut back, 2 bases at V and 3 bases at J, with 14 bases in the middle. The length of the CDR3 is 15 residues. Germline V gives CDR1 WSHSY, CDR2 SAAADI.

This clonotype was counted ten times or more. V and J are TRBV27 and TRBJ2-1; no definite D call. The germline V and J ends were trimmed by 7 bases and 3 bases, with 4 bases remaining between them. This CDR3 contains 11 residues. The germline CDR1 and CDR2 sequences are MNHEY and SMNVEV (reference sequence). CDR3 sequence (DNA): TGTGCCAGCACTAACTACAATGAGCAGTTCTTC. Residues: CASTNYNEQFF.

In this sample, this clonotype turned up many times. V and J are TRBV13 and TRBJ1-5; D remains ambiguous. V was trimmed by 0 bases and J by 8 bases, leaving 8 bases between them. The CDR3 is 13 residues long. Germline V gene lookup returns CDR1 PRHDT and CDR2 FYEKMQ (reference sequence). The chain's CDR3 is CASSLGQREPQHF. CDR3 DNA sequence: TGTGCCAGCAGCTTAGGTCAAAGGGAGCCCCAGCATTTT.

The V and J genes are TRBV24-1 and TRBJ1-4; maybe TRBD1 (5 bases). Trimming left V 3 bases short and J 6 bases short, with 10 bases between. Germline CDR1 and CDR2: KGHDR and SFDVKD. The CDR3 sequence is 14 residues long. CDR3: CATSDGGTDEKLFF. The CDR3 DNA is TGTGCCACCAGTGATGGAGGGACGGATGAAAAACTGTTTTTT.

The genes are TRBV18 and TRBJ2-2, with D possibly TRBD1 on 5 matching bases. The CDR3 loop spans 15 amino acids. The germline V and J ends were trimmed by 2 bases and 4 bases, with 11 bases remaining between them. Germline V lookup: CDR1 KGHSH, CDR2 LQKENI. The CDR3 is CASSPTTGSTGELFF. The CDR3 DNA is TGTGCCAGCTCACCAACAACAGGTAGCACCGGGGAGCTGTTTTTT.

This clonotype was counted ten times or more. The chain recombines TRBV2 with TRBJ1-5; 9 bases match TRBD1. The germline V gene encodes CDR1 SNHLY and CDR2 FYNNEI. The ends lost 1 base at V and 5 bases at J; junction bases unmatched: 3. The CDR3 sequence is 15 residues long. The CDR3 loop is CASSEVTGGYQPQHF. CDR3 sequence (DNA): TGTGCCAGCAGTGAAGTCACAGGGGGCTATCAGCCCCAGCATTTT.

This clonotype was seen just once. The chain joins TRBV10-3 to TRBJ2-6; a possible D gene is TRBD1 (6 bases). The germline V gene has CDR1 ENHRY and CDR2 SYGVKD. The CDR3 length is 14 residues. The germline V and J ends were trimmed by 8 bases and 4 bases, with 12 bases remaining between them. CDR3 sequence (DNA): TGTGCCATCGGGGCAGGGGACGGGGCCAACGTCCTGACTTTC. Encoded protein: CAIGAGDGANVLTF.

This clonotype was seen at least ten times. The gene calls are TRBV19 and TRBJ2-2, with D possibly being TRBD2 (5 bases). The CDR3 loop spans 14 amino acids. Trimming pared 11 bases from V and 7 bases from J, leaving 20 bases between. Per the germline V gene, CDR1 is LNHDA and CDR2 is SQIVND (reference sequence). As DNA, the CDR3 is TGTGCCTGCTCGGAGGTCATGGCCATCGGGGAGCTGTTTTTT. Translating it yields CACSEVMAIGELFF.

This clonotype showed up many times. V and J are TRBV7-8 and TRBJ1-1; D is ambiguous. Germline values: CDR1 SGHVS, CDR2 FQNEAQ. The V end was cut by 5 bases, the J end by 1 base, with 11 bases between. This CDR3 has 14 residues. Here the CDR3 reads CASSHTEPNTEAFF. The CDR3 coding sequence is TGTGCCAGCAGCCACACAGAGCCGAACACTGAAGCTTTCTTT.

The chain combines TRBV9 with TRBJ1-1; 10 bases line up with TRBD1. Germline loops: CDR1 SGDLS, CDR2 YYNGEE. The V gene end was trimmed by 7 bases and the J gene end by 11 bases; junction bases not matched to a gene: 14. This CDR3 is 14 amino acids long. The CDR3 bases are TGTGCCAGCTCACGAGGGACAGGGGATCATGAGGCTTTCTTT. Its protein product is CASSRGTGDHEAFF.

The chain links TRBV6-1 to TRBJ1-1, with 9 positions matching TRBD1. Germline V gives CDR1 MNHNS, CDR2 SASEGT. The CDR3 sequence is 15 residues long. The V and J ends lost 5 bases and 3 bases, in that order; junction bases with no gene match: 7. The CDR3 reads CASSTGTGQYTEAFF. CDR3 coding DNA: TGTGCCAGCAGTACCGGGACAGGGCAATACACTGAAGCTTTCTTT.

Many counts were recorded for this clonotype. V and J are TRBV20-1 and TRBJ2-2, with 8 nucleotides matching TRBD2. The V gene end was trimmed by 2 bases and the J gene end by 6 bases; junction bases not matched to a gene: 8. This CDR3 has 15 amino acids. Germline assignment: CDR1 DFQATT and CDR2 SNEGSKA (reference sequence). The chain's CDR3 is CSARPAGLGAGELFF. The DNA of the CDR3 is TGCAGTGCTAGACCCGCGGGACTAGGGGCCGGGGAGCTGTTTTTT.